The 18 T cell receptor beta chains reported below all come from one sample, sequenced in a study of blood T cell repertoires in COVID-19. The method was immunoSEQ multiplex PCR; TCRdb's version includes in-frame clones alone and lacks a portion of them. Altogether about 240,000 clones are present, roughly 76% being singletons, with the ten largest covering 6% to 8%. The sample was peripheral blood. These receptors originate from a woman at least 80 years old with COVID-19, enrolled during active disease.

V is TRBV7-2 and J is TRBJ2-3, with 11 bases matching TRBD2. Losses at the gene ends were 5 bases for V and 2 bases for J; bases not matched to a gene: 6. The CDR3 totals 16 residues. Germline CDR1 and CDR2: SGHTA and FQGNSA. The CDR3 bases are TGTGCCAGCAGCCCCACTAGCGGGAGAGCCACAGATACGCAGTATTTT. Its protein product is CASSPTSGRATDTQYF.

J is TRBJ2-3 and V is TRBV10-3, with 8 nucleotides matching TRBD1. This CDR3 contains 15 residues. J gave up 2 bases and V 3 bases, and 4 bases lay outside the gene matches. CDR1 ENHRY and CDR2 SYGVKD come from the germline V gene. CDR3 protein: CAISEGQGNTDTQYF. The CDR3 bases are TGTGCCATCAGTGAAGGACAGGGTAACACAGATACGCAGTATTTT.

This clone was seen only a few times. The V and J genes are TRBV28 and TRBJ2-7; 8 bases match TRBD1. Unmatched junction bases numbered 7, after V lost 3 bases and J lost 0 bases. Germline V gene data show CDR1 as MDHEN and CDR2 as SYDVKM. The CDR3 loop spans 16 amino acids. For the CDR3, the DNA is TGTGCCAGCAGTTTTCCCGGACAGGGACACTCCTACGAGCAGTACTTC. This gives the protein CASSFPGQGHSYEQYF.

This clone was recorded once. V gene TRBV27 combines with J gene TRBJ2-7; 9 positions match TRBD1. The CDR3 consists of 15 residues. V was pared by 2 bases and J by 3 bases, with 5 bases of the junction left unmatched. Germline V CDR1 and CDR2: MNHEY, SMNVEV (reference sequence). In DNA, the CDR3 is TGTGCCAGCAGTTTAAAACAGGGGGCGCACTACGAGCAGTACTTC. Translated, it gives CASSLKQGAHYEQYF.

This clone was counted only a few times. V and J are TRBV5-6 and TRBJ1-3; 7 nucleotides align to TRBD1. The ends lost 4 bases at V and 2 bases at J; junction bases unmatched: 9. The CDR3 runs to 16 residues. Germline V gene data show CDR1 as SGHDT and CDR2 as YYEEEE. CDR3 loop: CASSLLDRVTGNTIYF. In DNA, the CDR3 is TGTGCCAGCAGCCTCCTTGACAGGGTTACTGGAAACACCATATATTTT.

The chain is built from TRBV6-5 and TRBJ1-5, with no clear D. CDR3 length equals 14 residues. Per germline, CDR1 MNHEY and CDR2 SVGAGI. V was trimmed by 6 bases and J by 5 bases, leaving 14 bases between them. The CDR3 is CASSSIAGDQPQHF. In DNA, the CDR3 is TGTGCCAGCAGCTCTATTGCCGGGGATCAGCCCCAGCATTTT.

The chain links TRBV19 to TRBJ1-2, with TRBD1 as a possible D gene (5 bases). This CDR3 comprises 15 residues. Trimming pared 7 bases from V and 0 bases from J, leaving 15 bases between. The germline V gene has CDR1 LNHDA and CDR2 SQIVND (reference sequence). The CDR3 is CASTGGAYSNYGYTF. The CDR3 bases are TGTGCCAGTACCGGCGGGGCCTACTCTAACTATGGCTACACCTTC.

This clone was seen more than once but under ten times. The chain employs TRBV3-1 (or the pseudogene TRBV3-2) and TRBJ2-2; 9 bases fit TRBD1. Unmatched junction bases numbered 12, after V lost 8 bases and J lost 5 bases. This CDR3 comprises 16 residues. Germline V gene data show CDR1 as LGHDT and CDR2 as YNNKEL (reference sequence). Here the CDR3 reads CASQGLGQGLTGELFF. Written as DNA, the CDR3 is TGTGCCAGCCAGGGACTGGGACAGGGCCTGACCGGGGAGCTGTTTTTT.

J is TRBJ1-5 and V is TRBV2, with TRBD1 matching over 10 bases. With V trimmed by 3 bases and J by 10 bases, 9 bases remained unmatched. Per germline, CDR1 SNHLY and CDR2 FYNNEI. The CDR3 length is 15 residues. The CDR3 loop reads CASSEMGDRGLPQHF. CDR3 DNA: TGTGCCAGCAGTGAGATGGGGGACAGGGGTCTACCCCAGCATTTT.

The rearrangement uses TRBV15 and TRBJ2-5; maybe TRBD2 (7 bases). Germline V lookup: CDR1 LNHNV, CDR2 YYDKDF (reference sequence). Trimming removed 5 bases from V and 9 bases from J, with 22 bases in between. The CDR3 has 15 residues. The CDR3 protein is CATSSRGGRREAQYF. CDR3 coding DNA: TGTGCCACCAGCTCTCGCGGGGGCCGTCGTGAGGCCCAGTACTTC.

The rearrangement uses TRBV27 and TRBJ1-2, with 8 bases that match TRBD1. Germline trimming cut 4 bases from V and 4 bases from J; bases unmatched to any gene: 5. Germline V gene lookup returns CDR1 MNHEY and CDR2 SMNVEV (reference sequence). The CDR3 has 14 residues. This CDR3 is CASSSGQGVYGYTF. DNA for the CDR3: TGTGCCAGCAGTTCAGGACAGGGCGTCTATGGCTACACCTTC.

CDR3 nucleotides: TGTGCCAGCAGCTCTAGCAGGAACAGGGATGGCTACACCTTC. It codes for CASSSSRNRDGYTF. The J gene is TRBJ1-2, the V gene TRBV11-2, with a tentative D call TRBD1 (6 bases). The V gene lost 4 bases and the J gene lost 6 bases, with 15 bases spanning the gap. The CDR3 extends over 14 amino acids. CDR1 is SGHAT, CDR2 FQNNGV, per germline.

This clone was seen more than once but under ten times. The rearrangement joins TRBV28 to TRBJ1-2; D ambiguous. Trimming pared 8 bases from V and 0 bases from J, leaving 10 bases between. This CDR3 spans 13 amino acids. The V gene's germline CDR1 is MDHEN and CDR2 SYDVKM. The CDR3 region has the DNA TGTGCCAGCCGGGGTAGAGCTAACTATGGCTACACCTTC. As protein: CASRGRANYGYTF.

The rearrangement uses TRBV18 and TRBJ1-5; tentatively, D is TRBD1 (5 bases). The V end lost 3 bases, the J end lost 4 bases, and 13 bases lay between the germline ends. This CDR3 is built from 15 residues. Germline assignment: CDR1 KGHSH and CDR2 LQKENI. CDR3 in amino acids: CASSPRQKDNQPQHF. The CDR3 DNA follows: TGTGCCAGCTCACCCCGACAGAAAGATAATCAGCCCCAGCATTTT.

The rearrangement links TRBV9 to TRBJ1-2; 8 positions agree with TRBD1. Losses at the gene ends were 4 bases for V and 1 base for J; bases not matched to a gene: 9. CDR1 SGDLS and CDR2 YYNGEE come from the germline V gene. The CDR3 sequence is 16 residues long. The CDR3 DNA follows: TGTGCCAGCAGCCGGACAGGGCCGACCCTTAACTATGGCTACACCTTC. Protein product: CASSRTGPTLNYGYTF.

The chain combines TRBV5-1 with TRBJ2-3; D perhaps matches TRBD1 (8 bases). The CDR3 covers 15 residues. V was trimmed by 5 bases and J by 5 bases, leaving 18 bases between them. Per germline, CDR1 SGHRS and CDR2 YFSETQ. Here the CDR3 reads CASRGGTGGEDTQYF. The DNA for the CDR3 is TGCGCCAGCAGGGGGGGGACAGGTGGAGAAGATACGCAGTATTTT.

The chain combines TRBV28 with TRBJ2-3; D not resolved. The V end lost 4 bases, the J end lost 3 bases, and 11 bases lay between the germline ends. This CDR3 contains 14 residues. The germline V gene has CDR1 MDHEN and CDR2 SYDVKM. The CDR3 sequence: CASSSTLLTDTQYF. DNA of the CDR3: TGTGCCAGCAGTTCGACACTTTTGACAGATACGCAGTATTTT.

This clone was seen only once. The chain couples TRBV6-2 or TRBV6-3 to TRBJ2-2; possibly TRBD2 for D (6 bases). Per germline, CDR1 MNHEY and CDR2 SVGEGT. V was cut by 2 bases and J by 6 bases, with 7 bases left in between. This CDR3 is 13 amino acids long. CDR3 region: CASSYAGSGELFF. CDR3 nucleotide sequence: TGTGCCAGCAGTTACGCGGGGTCCGGGGAGCTGTTTTTT.